A single sample gave rise to the 8 T cell receptor beta chains below, sequenced in a study of shared T cell receptors in the human thymus (TCRdb year 2021). The method behind the library was the immunoSEQ multiplex PCR assay. Drawn from immuneACCESS, this table holds only the in-frame rearrangements with V and J called that TCRdb kept. Clones are partly lost; checked studies trace under half to an unresolved V gene and leave the rest unexplained. Present in this sample are roughly 710,000 clones, 70% to 90% of which were seen just once. The top ten clones comprise 0.008% to 0.011% of the sample. These data were likewise used in another study, on human thymus T cells.

Source material: thymocytes. These receptor sequences come from a girl under three years old with a congenital heart defect. Donor details come from another sample of the same person, matched by shared clones.

The CDR3 spells CAVEDLDTQYF. DNA for the CDR3: TGTGCCGTCGAGGATCTAGATACGCAGTATTTT. The chain recombines TRBV2 with TRBJ2-3, with D unresolved. Germline V gene data show CDR1 as SNHLY and CDR2 as FYNNEI. CDR3 length: 11 residues. V lost 11 bases, J lost 5 bases, and 11 bases lay in between.

This clone showed up just a few times. Other DNA sequences from this sample encode an identical CDR3 as well. CDR3 loop: CASVGGQINSPLHF. The DNA for the CDR3 is TGTGCCAGCGTTGGGGGACAGATTAATTCACCCCTCCACTTT. The rearrangement uses TRBV6-1 and TRBJ1-6; TRBD1 aligns across 7 bases. The CDR3 totals 14 residues. Germline CDR1 and CDR2: MNHNS and SASEGT. V shed 8 bases, J shed 6 bases, and the junction held 7 bases outside the gene matches.

The chain recombines TRBV11-1 with TRBJ1-4, with 8 bases lining up with TRBD1. J was trimmed by 7 bases and V by 2 bases; bases with no gene match: 9. CDR1 and CDR2 from the germline V gene are SGHAT and FQDESV (reference sequence). The CDR3 has 16 residues. In DNA form, the CDR3 reads TGTGCCAGCAGCTTATGGACAGGGAAGCGTAGTGAAAAACTGTTTTTT. Amino acids: CASSLWTGKRSEKLFF. Supplemented by reference TRBV11-1 and TRBJ1-4, the full variable domain reads EAEVAQSPRYKITEKSQAVAFWCDPISGHATLYWYRQILGQGPELLVQFQDESVVDDSQLPKDRFSAERLKGVDSTLKIQPAELGDSAMYLCASSLWTGKRSEKLFFGSGTQLSVL.

V is TRBV25-1 and J is TRBJ2-3, with TRBD2 identical over 7 bases. The CDR3 length is 16 residues. The V and J ends lost 1 base and 4 bases, in that order; junction bases with no gene match: 8. CDR1 is MGHDK, CDR2 SYGVNS, per germline. CDR3 in DNA: TGTGCCAGCAGTGAATTCCGGGCGGGGGTACCAGATACGCAGTATTTT. Protein sequence: CASSEFRAGVPDTQYF.

This clone was observed a handful of times. The gene calls are TRBV7-9 and TRBJ1-1; D is ambiguous. The CDR3 extends over 15 amino acids. V was pared by 1 base and J by 1 base, with 10 bases between. Germline-derived CDR1 and CDR2 are SEHNR and FQNEAQ (reference sequence). The CDR3 DNA is TGTGCCAGCAGCTTAGGGCCGAAAAAGAACACTGAAGCTTTCTTT. It encodes CASSLGPKKNTEAFF.

This chain uses TRBV10-3 with TRBJ2-7, with D tentatively TRBD2 (5 bases). Germline-derived CDR1 and CDR2 are ENHRY and SYGVKD. CDR3 size: 13 residues. V gave up 6 bases and J gave up 2 bases, with 11 bases separating them. The CDR3 protein is CAISRTPPYEQYF. CDR3 coding DNA: TGTGCCATCAGCAGGACTCCCCCCTACGAGCAGTACTTC.

CDR3 bases: TGTGCCAGCAGCCCCAGGACGGGGCAGCCCCAGCATTTT. Amino acid sequence: CASSPRTGQPQHF. This sequence joins TRBV7-9 and TRBJ1-5; the D is unclear. The CDR3 contains 13 residues. Germline assignment: CDR1 SEHNR and CDR2 FQNEAQ (reference sequence). Trimming shortened V by 5 bases and J by 7 bases, and 12 bases separated the two germline ends.

The V call is TRBV1, the J call TRBJ1-5; the DNA was not used to check the table's D call, TRBD1. TRBV1 is a pseudogene locus. CDR3 length: 17 amino acids. CDR3 nucleotides: TGCACCAGCAGCCAAGATGCCGACAGGGGATGTAATCAGCCCCAGCATTTT. Residues: CTSSQDADRGCNQPQHF.